Listed below are T cell receptor beta chains from one sample, sequenced in a study of T cell repertoires in cytomegalovirus infection. Each CDR3 protein is one row after TCRdb ran MiXCR on the reads. Of roughly 700,000 distinct CDR3 sequences in the sample, 30% to 40% were seen once. No antigen has been assigned to these receptors. Here the sequenced sample was cultured PBMCs, taken from culture after CMV antigen stimulation. Receptor source: a human donor in good health (CMV status not recorded). Some clones in this sample may be carry-over from other donors' samples. The CDR3 runs from the conserved cysteine through the conserved F or W. A D gene is named only where the DNA matches it firmly. Expanded clones are given a class, and other clones once, few, many or no size at all.

D gene: TRBD2
clone size: few
V gene: TRBV6-2/TRBV6-3
J gene: TRBJ2-1
CDR3 DNA: TGTGCCAGCAGTCCCGGGGGACGGGGGGGCAGTGAGCAGTTCTTC
CDR3 protein: CASSPGGRGGSEQFF

D gene: TRBD2
clone size: -
V gene: TRBV20-1
J gene: TRBJ2-2
CDR3 DNA: TGCAGTGCCGTAGGGAACTTAGCGGGAGGGCCTCCCACCGGGGAGCTGTTTTTT
CDR3 protein: CSAVGNLAGGPPTGELFF

D gene: TRBD1
clone size: -
V gene: TRBV28
J gene: TRBJ2-7
CDR3 DNA: TGTGCCAGCAACCTCCCGGGACAGTTATACTACGAGCAGTACTTC
CDR3 protein: CASNLPGQLYYEQYF

D gene: TRBD2
clone size: -
V gene: TRBV20-1
J gene: TRBJ2-7
CDR3 DNA: TGCAGTGCTAATGGACTAGCGGGAAGGCCCTACGAGCAGTACTTC
CDR3 protein: CSANGLAGRPYEQYF

D gene: TRBD1
clone size: -
V gene: TRBV20-1
J gene: TRBJ1-2
CDR3 DNA: TGCAGTGCTGTAGGGACAGGGACCTTCTATGGCTACACCTTC
CDR3 protein: CSAVGTGTFYGYTF

D gene: -
clone size: -
V gene: TRBV27
J gene: TRBJ2-7
CDR3 DNA: TGTGCCAGCAGGAACACAGGGAAAGCCGAGCAGTACTTC
CDR3 protein: CASRNTGKAEQYF

D gene: -
clone size: -
V gene: TRBV6-1
J gene: TRBJ1-4
CDR3 DNA: TGTGCCAGCAGTCCCTATACAACTAATGAAAAACTGTTTTTT
CDR3 protein: CASSPYTTNEKLFF

D gene: -
clone size: few
V gene: TRBV19
J gene: TRBJ2-3
CDR3 DNA: TGTGCCAGTAGTATAGAGTCGGTGCCGCCGGCGGATACGCAGTATTTT
CDR3 protein: CASSIESVPPADTQYF

D gene: -
clone size: -
V gene: TRBV15
J gene: TRBJ1-2
CDR3 DNA: TGTGCCACCAGCGGGCCCAATGGGGAGGGTGGCTACACCTTC
CDR3 protein: CATSGPNGEGGYTF

D gene: -
clone size: few
V gene: TRBV7-2
J gene: TRBJ2-7
CDR3 DNA: TGTGCCAGCAGCTTAATTAGGGCCTCCTACGAGCAGTACTTC
CDR3 protein: CASSLIRASYEQYF

D gene: TRBD1
clone size: -
V gene: TRBV20-1
J gene: TRBJ2-1
CDR3 DNA: TGCAGTGCTAGAGATCCGGGACAGGGTGGAAATGAGCAGTTCTTC
CDR3 protein: CSARDPGQGGNEQFF

D gene: -
clone size: few
V gene: TRBV7-8
J gene: TRBJ1-1
CDR3 DNA: TGTGCCAGCAGCCTAGGGGATGGGGACACTGAAGCTTTCTTT
CDR3 protein: CASSLGDGDTEAFF

D gene: -
clone size: -
V gene: TRBV7-2
J gene: TRBJ2-2
CDR3 DNA: TGTGCCAGCAGTTTCAGGGACGGGGAGCTGTTTTTT
CDR3 protein: CASSFRDGELFF

D gene: TRBD2
clone size: few
V gene: TRBV7-8
J gene: TRBJ2-3
CDR3 DNA: TGTGCCAGCAGCAGGACTAGGCAGGCAGATACGCAGTATTTT
CDR3 protein: CASSRTRQADTQYF

D gene: -
clone size: -
V gene: TRBV20-1
J gene: TRBJ2-2
CDR3 DNA: TGCAGTGCTAGGACTCCCACGGGCACCGGGGAGCTGTTTTTT
CDR3 protein: CSARTPTGTGELFF

D gene: -
clone size: few
V gene: TRBV28
J gene: TRBJ1-3
CDR3 DNA: TGTGCCAGCCGCCGGGACTCTGCAACAACCCACTCTGGAAACACCATATATTTT
CDR3 protein: CASRRDSATTHSGNTIYF

D gene: TRBD1
clone size: -
V gene: TRBV12-3/TRBV12-4
J gene: TRBJ1-4
CDR3 DNA: TGTGCCAGCAGGACAGGGGGCGAGACGGAAAAACTGTTTTTT
CDR3 protein: CASRTGGETEKLFF

D gene: TRBD2
clone size: -
V gene: TRBV5-3
J gene: TRBJ2-3
CDR3 DNA: TGTGCCAGCAGCCCGCAGGGGGAGCGACTAGCGGGGGCCCTTTTT
CDR3 protein: CASSPQGERLAGALF

D gene: TRBD1
clone size: few
V gene: TRBV11-3
J gene: TRBJ1-5
CDR3 DNA: TGTGCCAGCAGCCCAACAGGGGGCGAGGGCAATCAGCCCCAGCATTTT
CDR3 protein: CASSPTGGEGNQPQHF

D gene: -
clone size: -
V gene: TRBV15
J gene: TRBJ2-2
CDR3 DNA: TGTGCCACCAGCAGAGGGGGGGTCGGCGGGGAGCTGTTTTTT
CDR3 protein: CATSRGGVGGELFF

D gene: -
clone size: -
V gene: TRBV20-1
J gene: TRBJ2-7
CDR3 DNA: TGCAGTGCTAGGTCCGCGGGGACCTACGAGCAGTACTTC
CDR3 protein: CSARSAGTYEQYF

D gene: -
clone size: -
V gene: TRBV7-8
J gene: TRBJ1-6
CDR3 DNA: TGTGCCAGCAGCTTAGGAAGGTCGGGATTTTTTAATTCACCCCTCCACTTT
CDR3 protein: CASSLGRSGFFNSPLHF

D gene: -
clone size: -
V gene: TRBV2
J gene: TRBJ2-7
CDR3 DNA: TGTGCCAGCAGAGTTGACAGTTATAGCTCCTACGAGCAGTACTTC
CDR3 protein: CASRVDSYSSYEQYF

D gene: TRBD2
clone size: few
V gene: TRBV11-2
J gene: TRBJ2-1
CDR3 DNA: TGTGCCAGCAGCTTAAATAGCGGGAGTGATGAGCAGTTCTTC
CDR3 protein: CASSLNSGSDEQFF

D gene: -
clone size: few
V gene: TRBV6-1
J gene: TRBJ2-7
CDR3 DNA: TGTGCCAGCACGGGGGTCTCCTACGAGCAGTACTTC
CDR3 protein: CASTGVSYEQYF

D gene: TRBD2
clone size: -
V gene: TRBV4-2
J gene: TRBJ2-7
CDR3 DNA: TGTGCCAGCAGCCAAGAATGGGGGACTAGCGGGGGAGACGAGCAGTACTTC
CDR3 protein: CASSQEWGTSGGDEQYF

D gene: -
clone size: few
V gene: TRBV7-2
J gene: TRBJ2-1
CDR3 DNA: TGTGCCAGCAGCAGCCCCGAGGGGGTTCGAGACAATGAGCAGTTCTTC
CDR3 protein: CASSSPEGVRDNEQFF

D gene: -
clone size: -
V gene: TRBV19
J gene: TRBJ2-7
CDR3 DNA: TGTGCCAGTAGTTATGCCCAAGGCGGGGAGCAGTACTTC
CDR3 protein: CASSYAQGGEQYF

D gene: TRBD2
clone size: -
V gene: TRBV12-3/TRBV12-4
J gene: TRBJ2-3
CDR3 DNA: TGTGCCAGTTGGGGCCCTAGCGTAACCGTAGCGGGGGGGACAGATACGCAGTATTTT
CDR3 protein: CASWGPSVTVAGGTDTQYF

D gene: -
clone size: many
V gene: TRBV7-2
J gene: TRBJ2-3
CDR3 DNA: TGTGCCAGCAGCTACTACTCCCGGGCCACAGATACGCAGTATTTT
CDR3 protein: CASSYYSRATDTQYF

D gene: -
clone size: -
V gene: TRBV7-6
J gene: TRBJ1-1
CDR3 DNA: TGTGCCAGCAGCTTAGGGACACCGAGCACTGAAGCTTTCTTT
CDR3 protein: CASSLGTPSTEAFF

D gene: -
clone size: many
V gene: TRBV7-8
J gene: TRBJ2-5
CDR3 DNA: TGTGCCAGCAGCTTGGGTGGCGAGGGCTTGAGGGAGACCCAGTACTTC
CDR3 protein: CASSLGGEGLRETQYF

D gene: -
clone size: few
V gene: TRBV5-4
J gene: TRBJ2-7
CDR3 DNA: TGTGCCAGCCGGAAGGACTACTCCTACGAGCAGTACTTC
CDR3 protein: CASRKDYSYEQYF

D gene: TRBD1
clone size: few
V gene: TRBV27
J gene: TRBJ2-3
CDR3 DNA: TGTGCCAGCAGTTTGTCTAGGACAGGGTCAATTTCAGATACGCAGTATTTT
CDR3 protein: CASSLSRTGSISDTQYF

D gene: TRBD1
clone size: -
V gene: TRBV5-1
J gene: TRBJ1-1
CDR3 DNA: TGCGCCAGCAGCTTGGAACCGGGACAGGAGAGGGAAGCTTTCTTT
CDR3 protein: CASSLEPGQEREAFF

D gene: TRBD1
clone size: few
V gene: TRBV7-8
J gene: TRBJ1-4
CDR3 DNA: TGTGCCAGCAGCCCGTGGACAGGATCGGATGAAAAACTGTTTTTT
CDR3 protein: CASSPWTGSDEKLFF

D gene: -
clone size: -
V gene: TRBV19
J gene: TRBJ2-1
CDR3 DNA: TGTGCCAGTGCCAAAGGACAGATCAACCTAAAAAGCTCCTACAATGAGCAGTTCTTC
CDR3 protein: CASAKGQINLKSSYNEQFF

D gene: -
clone size: -
V gene: TRBV3-1
J gene: TRBJ2-1
CDR3 DNA: TGTGCCAGCAGCCAAGATCCTGCGGTAACTGAGCAGTTCTTC
CDR3 protein: CASSQDPAVTEQFF

D gene: -
clone size: many
V gene: TRBV7-6
J gene: TRBJ1-1
CDR3 DNA: TGTGCCAGCAGCCCGGGCACGGGGCTAAGAACTGAAGCTTTCTTT
CDR3 protein: CASSPGTGLRTEAFF

D gene: -
clone size: -
V gene: TRBV7-9
J gene: TRBJ2-5
CDR3 DNA: TGTGCCAGCAGCCCCTCGTCTAGGGCCAGAGAGACCCAGTACTTC
CDR3 protein: CASSPSSRARETQYF

D gene: -
clone size: -
V gene: TRBV7-2
J gene: TRBJ2-2
CDR3 DNA: TGTGCCACGGGTGAGCGGAGGAACACCGGGGAGCTGTTTTTT
CDR3 protein: CATGERRNTGELFF

D gene: -
clone size: few
V gene: TRBV7-2
J gene: TRBJ2-1
CDR3 DNA: TGTGCCAGCAGCTTCCTGACAGCCTCCTACAATGAGCAGTTCTTC
CDR3 protein: CASSFLTASYNEQFF

D gene: -
clone size: few
V gene: TRBV5-4
J gene: TRBJ2-3
CDR3 DNA: TGTGCCAGCAGCTTGGAGGGGCGAGGGGGTCCAGATACGCAGTATTTT
CDR3 protein: CASSLEGRGGPDTQYF

D gene: -
clone size: many
V gene: TRBV6-2/TRBV6-3
J gene: TRBJ2-1
CDR3 DNA: TGTGCCAGCAGTCCCTCATACTACAATGAGCAGTTCTTC
CDR3 protein: CASSPSYYNEQFF

D gene: -
clone size: -
V gene: TRBV4-1
J gene: TRBJ1-4
CDR3 DNA: TGCGCCAGCAGCCAAGAACCGGCGGTTACGAAACTGTTTTTT
CDR3 protein: CASSQEPAVTKLFF

D gene: -
clone size: -
V gene: TRBV15
J gene: TRBJ2-5
CDR3 DNA: TGTGCCACCAGCAGAGATAGGACGTCGACCCAGTACTTC
CDR3 protein: CATSRDRTSTQYF

D gene: TRBD2
clone size: -
V gene: TRBV6-6
J gene: TRBJ2-1
CDR3 DNA: TGTGCCAGCAGTTACTACAGCGGGAGGAAGGATGAGCAGTTCTTC
CDR3 protein: CASSYYSGRKDEQFF